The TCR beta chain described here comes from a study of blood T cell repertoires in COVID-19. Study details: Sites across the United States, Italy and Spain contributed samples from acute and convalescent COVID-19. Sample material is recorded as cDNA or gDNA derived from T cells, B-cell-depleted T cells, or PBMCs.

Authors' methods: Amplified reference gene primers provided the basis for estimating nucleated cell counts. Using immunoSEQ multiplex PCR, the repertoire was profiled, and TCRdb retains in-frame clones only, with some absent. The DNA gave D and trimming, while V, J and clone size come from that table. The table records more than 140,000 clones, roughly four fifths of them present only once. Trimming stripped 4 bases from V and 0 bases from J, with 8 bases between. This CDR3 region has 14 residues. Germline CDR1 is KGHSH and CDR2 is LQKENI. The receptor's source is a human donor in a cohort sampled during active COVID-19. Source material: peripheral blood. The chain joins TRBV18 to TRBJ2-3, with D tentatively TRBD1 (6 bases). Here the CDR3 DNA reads TGTGCCAGCTCACGGGGGCAAAGCACAGATACGCAGTATTTT. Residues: CASSRGQSTDTQYF.